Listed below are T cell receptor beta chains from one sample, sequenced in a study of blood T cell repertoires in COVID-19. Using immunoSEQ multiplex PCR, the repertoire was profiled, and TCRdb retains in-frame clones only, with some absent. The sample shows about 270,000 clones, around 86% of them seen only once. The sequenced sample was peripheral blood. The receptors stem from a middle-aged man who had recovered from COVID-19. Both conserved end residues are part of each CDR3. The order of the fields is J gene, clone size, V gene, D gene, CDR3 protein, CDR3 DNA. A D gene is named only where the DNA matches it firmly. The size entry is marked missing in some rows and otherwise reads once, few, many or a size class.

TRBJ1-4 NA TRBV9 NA CASSATATNEKLFF TGTGCCAGCAGCGCTACAGCAACTAATGAAAAACTGTTTTTT
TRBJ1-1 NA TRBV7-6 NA CASSVRGDTEAFF TGTGCCAGCAGCGTTCGGGGAGACACTGAAGCTTTCTTT
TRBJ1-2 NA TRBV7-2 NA CASSARWGPSYGYTF TGTGCCAGCAGCGCACGGTGGGGCCCTTCCTATGGCTACACCTTC
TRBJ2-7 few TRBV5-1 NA CASSRGLYEQYF TGCGCCAGCAGCCGCGGCCTCTACGAGCAGTACTTC
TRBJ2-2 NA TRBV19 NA CASSIRVRASGELFF TGTGCCAGTAGTATCAGGGTCCGGGCTTCTGGGGAGCTGTTTTTT
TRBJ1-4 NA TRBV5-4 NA CASSQSAGGTNEKLFF TGTGCCAGCAGCCAATCCGCGGGGGGGACTAATGAAAAACTGTTTTTT
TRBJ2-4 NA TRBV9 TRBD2 CASSPGTRGTIQYF TGTGCCAGCAGCCCCGGGACTAGGGGAACTATTCAGTACTTC
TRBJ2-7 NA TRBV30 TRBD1 CAWSAPGQGIF TGTGCCTGGAGTGCCCCGGGACAGGGAATTTTC
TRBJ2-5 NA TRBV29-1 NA CSVGQQGATQYF TGCAGCGTAGGACAGCAAGGTGCGACCCAGTACTTC
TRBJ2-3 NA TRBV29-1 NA CSVEDHPTRAQYF TGCAGCGTTGAAGATCACCCTACCCGTGCGCAGTATTTT
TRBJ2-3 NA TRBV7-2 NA CASSLVLGVRTDTQYF TGTGCCAGCAGCTTAGTGTTAGGGGTTCGCACAGATACGCAGTATTTT
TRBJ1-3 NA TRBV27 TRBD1 CASRDTGEGNTIYF TGTGCCAGCAGGGATACAGGGGAAGGAAATACCATATATTTT
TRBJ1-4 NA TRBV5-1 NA CASSLAGRRVANEKLFF TGCGCCAGCAGCTTGGCGGGCCGCAGGGTGGCTAATGAAAAACTGTTTTTT
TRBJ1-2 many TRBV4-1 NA CASSQLYGQPYGYTF TGCGCCAGCAGCCAGCTGTACGGACAGCCCTATGGCTACACCTTC
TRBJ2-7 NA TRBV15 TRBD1 CATSRGQGSEQYF TGTGCCACCAGCAGAGGACAGGGGAGCGAGCAGTACTTC
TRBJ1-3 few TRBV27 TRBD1 CASSLRQGGRRNTIYF TGTGCCAGCAGTTTAAGACAGGGTGGAAGGAGAAACACCATATATTTT
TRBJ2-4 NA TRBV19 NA CASREAGQWYF TGTGCCAGTAGAGAGGCGGGACAGTGGTACTTC
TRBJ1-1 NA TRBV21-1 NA CASSGTGKNTEAFF TGTGCCAGCAGCGGGACAGGGAAGAACACTGAAGCTTTCTTT
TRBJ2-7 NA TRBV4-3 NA CASSQDSPGEQYF TGCGCCAGCAGCCAAGACTCCCCGGGCGAGCAGTACTTC
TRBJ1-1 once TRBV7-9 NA CASSPRGLRTEAFF TGTGCCAGCAGCCCCCGGGGGTTGCGAACTGAAGCTTTCTTT
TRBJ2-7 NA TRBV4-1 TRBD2 CASSQVTSGEQYF TGCGCCAGCAGCCAGGTTACTAGCGGGGAGCAGTACTTC
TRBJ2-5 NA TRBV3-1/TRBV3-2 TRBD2 CASSHPRLAGDQETQYF TGTGCCAGCAGCCATCCCCGACTAGCGGGGGACCAAGAGACCCAGTACTTC
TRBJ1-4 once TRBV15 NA CATSSREWTNEKLFF TGTGCCACCAGCAGTCGCGAATGGACTAATGAAAAACTGTTTTTT